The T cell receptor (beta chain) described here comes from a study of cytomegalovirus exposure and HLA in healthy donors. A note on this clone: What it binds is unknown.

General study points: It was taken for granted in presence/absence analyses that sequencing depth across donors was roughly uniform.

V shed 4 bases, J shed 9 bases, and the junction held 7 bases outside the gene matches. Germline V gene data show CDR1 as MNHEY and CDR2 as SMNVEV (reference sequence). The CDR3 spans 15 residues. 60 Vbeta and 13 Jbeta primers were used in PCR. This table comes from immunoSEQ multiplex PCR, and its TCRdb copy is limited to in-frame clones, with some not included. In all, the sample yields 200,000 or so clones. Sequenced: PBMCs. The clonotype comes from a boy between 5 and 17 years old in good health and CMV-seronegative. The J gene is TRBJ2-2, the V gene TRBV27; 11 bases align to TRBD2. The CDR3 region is CASSWSSGGRRELFF. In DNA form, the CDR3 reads TGTGCCAGCAGTTGGTCTAGCGGGGGGCGCCGGGAGCTGTTTTTT.